A selection of T cell receptor beta chains follows, all from one sample in a study of control samples from healthy donors and cancer patients. The data were produced by immunoSEQ multiplex PCR, yet TCRdb's version contains in-frame clones alone and is incomplete. The table records about 220,000 clones, just under 95% of them present only once. Source material: blood. These receptors came from a man in his forties or fifties in good health. Both conserved end residues are part of each CDR3.

v_gene: TRBV30
j_gene: TRBJ1-4
CDR3aa: CAWSRDSPEKLFF

v_gene: TRBV19
j_gene: TRBJ2-4
CDR3aa: CASSAGTGGGNIQYF

v_gene: TRBV11-2
j_gene: TRBJ1-2
CDR3aa: CASSLGTGLWKVF

v_gene: TRBV24-1
j_gene: TRBJ2-1
CDR3aa: CATSVLGYRHAQAIDEQFF

v_gene: TRBV2
j_gene: TRBJ1-2
CDR3aa: CASRRTGGGNYGYTF

v_gene: TRBV4-1
j_gene: TRBJ1-2
CDR3aa: CASSLRTPDYGYTF

v_gene: TRBV5-8
j_gene: TRBJ1-3
CDR3aa: CASSFGPLLGNTIYF

v_gene: TRBV6-1
j_gene: TRBJ1-2
CDR3aa: CASSDGTGHGYTF

v_gene: TRBV5-1
j_gene: TRBJ2-1
CDR3aa: CASRVIRETNEQFF

v_gene: TRBV6-1
j_gene: TRBJ1-6
CDR3aa: CASSASPTGPNSSPLHF

v_gene: TRBV11-2
j_gene: TRBJ1-1
CDR3aa: CASSLVAGDTEAFF

v_gene: TRBV12-3/TRBV12-4
j_gene: TRBJ1-1
CDR3aa: CASLNTEAFF

v_gene: TRBV5-1
j_gene: TRBJ1-2
CDR3aa: CASSLAQGGRYTF

v_gene: TRBV6-2/TRBV6-3
j_gene: TRBJ1-1
CDR3aa: CASSSGQGSYTEAFF

v_gene: TRBV6-4
j_gene: TRBJ2-5
CDR3aa: CASSYLGSQETQYF

v_gene: TRBV19
j_gene: TRBJ1-5
CDR3aa: CASNRDRNQPQHF

v_gene: TRBV4-2
j_gene: TRBJ2-7
CDR3aa: CASSPAGTPYEQYF

v_gene: TRBV28
j_gene: TRBJ1-4
CDR3aa: CASKQGGEKLFF

v_gene: TRBV28
j_gene: TRBJ1-5
CDR3aa: CASISTGTALYPQHF

v_gene: TRBV7-3
j_gene: TRBJ2-1
CDR3aa: CASSPQGRDNEQFF

v_gene: TRBV6-5
j_gene: TRBJ2-5
CDR3aa: CASSYRRPLGGETQYF

v_gene: TRBV11-2
j_gene: TRBJ2-2
CDR3aa: CASSLVAGPTGELFF

v_gene: TRBV7-9
j_gene: TRBJ2-7
CDR3aa: CASSLPESSYEQYF

v_gene: TRBV5-4
j_gene: TRBJ2-5
CDR3aa: CASSWTSGEQETQYF

v_gene: TRBV3-1/TRBV3-2
j_gene: TRBJ2-7
CDR3aa: CASSPPQRGSSYEQYF

v_gene: TRBV28
j_gene: TRBJ1-5
CDR3aa: CASILAGSNQPQHF

v_gene: TRBV19
j_gene: TRBJ1-5
CDR3aa: CASSSPDRGTTNQPQHF

v_gene: TRBV6-5
j_gene: TRBJ1-1
CDR3aa: CASSSAQNTEAFF

v_gene: TRBV29-1
j_gene: TRBJ2-1
CDR3aa: CSAGEYNEQFF

v_gene: TRBV19
j_gene: TRBJ2-7
CDR3aa: CASSNRGQDEQYF

v_gene: TRBV3-1/TRBV3-2
j_gene: TRBJ2-5
CDR3aa: CASSQRGLAQQETQYF

v_gene: TRBV7-9
j_gene: TRBJ1-1
CDR3aa: CASSWASGGTEAFF

v_gene: TRBV30
j_gene: TRBJ1-5
CDR3aa: CAWSEGNSNQPQHF

v_gene: TRBV7-2
j_gene: TRBJ1-3
CDR3aa: CASSLEGWGRGDTIYF

v_gene: TRBV4-1
j_gene: TRBJ2-7
CDR3aa: CASSRPGQEGSYEQYF

v_gene: TRBV4-1
j_gene: TRBJ1-5
CDR3aa: CASSQEEGSGQPQHF

v_gene: TRBV5-1
j_gene: TRBJ1-6
CDR3aa: CASSSTGQPGSPLHF